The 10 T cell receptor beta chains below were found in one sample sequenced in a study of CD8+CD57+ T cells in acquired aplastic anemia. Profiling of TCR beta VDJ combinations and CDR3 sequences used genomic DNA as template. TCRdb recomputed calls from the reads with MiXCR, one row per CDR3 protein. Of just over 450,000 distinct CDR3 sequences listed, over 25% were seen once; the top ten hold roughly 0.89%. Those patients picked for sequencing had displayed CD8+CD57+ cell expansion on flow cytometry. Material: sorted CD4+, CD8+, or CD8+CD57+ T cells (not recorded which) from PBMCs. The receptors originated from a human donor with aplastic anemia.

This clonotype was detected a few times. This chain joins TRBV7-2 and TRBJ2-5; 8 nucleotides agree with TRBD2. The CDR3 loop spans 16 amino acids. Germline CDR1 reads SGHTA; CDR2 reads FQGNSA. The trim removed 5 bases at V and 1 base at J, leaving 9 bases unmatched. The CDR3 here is CASSIRAGAVQETQYF. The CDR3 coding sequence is TGTGCCAGCAGCATTAGAGCGGGGGCCGTCCAAGAGACCCAGTACTTC. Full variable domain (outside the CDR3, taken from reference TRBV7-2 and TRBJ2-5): GAGVSQSPSNKVTEKGKDVELRCDPISGHTALYWYRQSLGQGLEFLIYFQGNSAPDKSGLPSDRFSAERTGGSVSTLTIQRTQQEDSAVYLCASSIRAGAVQETQYFGPGTRLLVL.

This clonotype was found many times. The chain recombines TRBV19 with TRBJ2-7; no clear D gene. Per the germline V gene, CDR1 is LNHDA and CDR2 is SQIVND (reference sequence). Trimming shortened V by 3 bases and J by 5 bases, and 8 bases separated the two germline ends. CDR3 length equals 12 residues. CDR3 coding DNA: TGTGCCAGTAGTATGGTCCGGAACGAGCAGTACTTC. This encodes CASSMVRNEQYF.

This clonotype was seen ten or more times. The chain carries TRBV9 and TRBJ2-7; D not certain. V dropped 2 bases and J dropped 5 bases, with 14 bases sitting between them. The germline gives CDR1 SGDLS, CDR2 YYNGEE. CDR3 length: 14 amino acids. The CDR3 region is CASSVLDGFDEQYF. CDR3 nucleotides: TGTGCCAGCAGCGTTTTAGACGGGTTCGACGAGCAGTACTTC.

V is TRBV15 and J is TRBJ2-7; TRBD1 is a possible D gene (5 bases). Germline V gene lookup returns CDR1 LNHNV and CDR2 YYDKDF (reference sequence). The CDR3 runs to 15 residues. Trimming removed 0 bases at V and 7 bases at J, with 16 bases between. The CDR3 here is CATSREGRVSWEQYF. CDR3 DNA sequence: TGTGCCACCAGCAGAGAAGGCAGGGTATCGTGGGAGCAGTACTTC.

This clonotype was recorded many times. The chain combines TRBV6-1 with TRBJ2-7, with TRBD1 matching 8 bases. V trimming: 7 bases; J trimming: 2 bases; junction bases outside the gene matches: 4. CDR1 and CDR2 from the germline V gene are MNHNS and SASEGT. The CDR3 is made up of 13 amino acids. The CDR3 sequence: CASKRTGTYEQYF. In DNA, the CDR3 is TGTGCCAGCAAGAGGACAGGGACCTACGAGCAGTACTTC.

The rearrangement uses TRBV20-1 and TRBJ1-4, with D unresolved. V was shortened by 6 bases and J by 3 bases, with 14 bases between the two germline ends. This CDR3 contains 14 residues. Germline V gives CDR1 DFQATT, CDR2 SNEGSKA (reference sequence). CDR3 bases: TGCAGTGCCCTTGGCAGGTCTGCTAATGAAAAACTGTTTTTT. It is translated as CSALGRSANEKLFF.

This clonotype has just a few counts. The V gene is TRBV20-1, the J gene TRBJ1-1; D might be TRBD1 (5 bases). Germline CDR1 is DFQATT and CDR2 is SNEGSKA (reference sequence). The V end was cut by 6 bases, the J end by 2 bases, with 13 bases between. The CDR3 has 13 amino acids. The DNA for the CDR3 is TGCAGTGCCCAACCTCAGGGTAACACTGAAGCTTTCTTT. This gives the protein CSAQPQGNTEAFF.

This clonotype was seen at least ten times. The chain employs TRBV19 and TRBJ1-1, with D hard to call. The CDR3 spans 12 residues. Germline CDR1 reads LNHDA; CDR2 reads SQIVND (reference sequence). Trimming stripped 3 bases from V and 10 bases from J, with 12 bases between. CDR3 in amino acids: CASSIGPPAAFF. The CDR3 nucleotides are TGTGCCAGTAGTATCGGACCCCCCGCAGCTTTCTTT.

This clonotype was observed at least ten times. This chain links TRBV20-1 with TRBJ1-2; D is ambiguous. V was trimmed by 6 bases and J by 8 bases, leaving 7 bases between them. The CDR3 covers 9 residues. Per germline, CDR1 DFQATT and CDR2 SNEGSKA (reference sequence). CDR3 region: CSALQGYTF. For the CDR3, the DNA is TGCAGTGCGCTACAAGGCTACACCTTC.

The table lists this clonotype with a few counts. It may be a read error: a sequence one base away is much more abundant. CDR3 sequence: CASREVGTDTEAFF. The CDR3 DNA is TGTGCCAGCAGGGAAGTCGGGACAGACACTGAAGCTTTCTTT. V and J are TRBV2 and TRBJ1-1; 7 nucleotides agree with TRBD1. The CDR3 length is 14 residues. The germline CDR1 and CDR2 sequences are SNHLY and FYNNEI.